This entry lists 11 T cell receptor beta chains sequenced from one sample in a study of OX40 agonist ivuxolimab in advanced cancers. The method was immunoSEQ multiplex PCR; TCRdb's version includes in-frame clones alone and lacks a portion of them. This repertoire shows 71,000 or so clones, approximately 90% found once; its top ten account for 1.1%. The sequencing used CD4+ or CD8+ T cells sorted from blood, collected in a trial of the OX40 agonist ivuxolimab. Source of these receptors: an adult with an advanced solid tumor such as melanoma, head and neck, liver or kidney cancer.

The chain combines TRBV11-2 with TRBJ1-1, with D uncertain. V was clipped by 1 base and J by 1 base, with 4 bases between them. Germline-derived CDR1 and CDR2 are SGHAT and FQNNGV. This CDR3 is 13 amino acids long. The chain's CDR3 is CASSLGRNTEAFF. The CDR3 nucleotides are TGTGCCAGCAGCTTAGGCAGGAACACTGAAGCTTTCTTT.

The rearrangement links TRBV7-9 to TRBJ2-3, with D hard to call. CDR1 SEHNR and CDR2 FQNEAQ come from the germline V gene (reference sequence). This CDR3 contains 15 residues. Trimming removed 4 bases from V and 2 bases from J, with 13 bases in between. DNA of the CDR3: TGTGCCAGCAGCTCTCTGGCAGAAATCACAGATACGCAGTATTTT. Translation: CASSSLAEITDTQYF.

The chain carries TRBV7-3 and TRBJ2-3, with TRBD2 matching 7 bases. Germline CDR1 and CDR2: SGHTA and FQGTGA. CDR3 length: 16 amino acids. Germline trimming cut 5 bases from V and 3 bases from J; bases unmatched to any gene: 11. The CDR3 bases are TGTGCCAGCAGCCGACGCGGGGGAGGGGATACAGATACGCAGTATTTT. Residues: CASSRRGGGDTDTQYF.

The chain employs TRBV28 and TRBJ1-1; 11 nucleotides align to TRBD1. The V segment lost 6 bases and the J segment 3 bases; nucleotides outside the gene matches: 9. The CDR3 has 16 amino acids. Germline values: CDR1 MDHEN, CDR2 SYDVKM. The CDR3 region is CASSSGQGAVDTEAFF. The CDR3, as DNA: TGTGCCAGCAGCTCCGGACAGGGGGCGGTCGACACTGAAGCTTTCTTT. The full variable domain, in which reference TRBV28 and TRBJ1-1 provide the parts outside the CDR3, is DVKVTQSSRYLVKRTGEKVFLECVQDMDHENMFWYRQDPGLGLRLIYFSYDVKMKEKGDIPEGYSVSREKKERFSLILESASTNQTSMYLCASSSGQGAVDTEAFFGQGTRLTVV.

The J gene is TRBJ1-1, the V gene TRBV5-1, with 7 nucleotides matching TRBD1. The germline V gene has CDR1 SGHRS and CDR2 YFSETQ. Losses at the gene ends were 4 bases for V and 4 bases for J; bases not matched to a gene: 16. The CDR3 has 17 amino acids. The CDR3 loop is CASSPSTPGQRSTEAFF. The CDR3 DNA is TGCGCCAGCAGCCCCAGCACCCCGGGACAGAGAAGCACTGAAGCTTTCTTT.

The chain is built from TRBV2 and TRBJ2-7; a weak D match, TRBD1 (6 bases). The CDR3 is 14 amino acids. V lost 7 bases, J lost 4 bases, and 17 bases lay in between. Germline V CDR1 and CDR2: SNHLY, FYNNEI. This chain's CDR3 is CASKARAGAYEQYF. The CDR3 region has the DNA TGTGCCAGCAAAGCCCGGGCAGGGGCGTACGAGCAGTACTTC.

This clone turned up a few times. V gene TRBV7-9 combines with J gene TRBJ2-1; D possibly corresponds to TRBD2 (6 bases). Germline CDR1 reads SEHNR; CDR2 reads FQNEAQ (reference sequence). CDR3 length equals 14 residues. The ends were cut back, 3 bases at V and 5 bases at J, with 11 bases in the middle. CDR3 sequence (DNA): TGTGCCAGCAGCTTCATGACTAGGAACAATGAGCAGTTCTTC. Its translation: CASSFMTRNNEQFF.

The gene calls are TRBV7-2 and TRBJ2-7; TRBD2 might be the D (6 bases). Trimming took 5 bases from V and 3 from J, leaving 11 bases between them. CDR1 and CDR2 (germline): SGHTA, FQGNSA. The CDR3 has 13 residues. The CDR3 DNA reads TGTGCCAGCAGCCCCCTGGGGGGCTACGAGCAGTACTTC. It specifies CASSPLGGYEQYF.

This clone has at least ten counts. The chain carries TRBV28 and TRBJ2-6; TRBD2 might be the D (6 bases). V was cut by 3 bases and J by 3 bases, with 18 bases left in between. Germline CDR1 and CDR2: MDHEN and SYDVKM. This CDR3 contains 18 residues. The CDR3 nucleotides are TGTGCCAGCAGTTTCCAGGGAGGATACTCGGGTGGGGCCAACGTCCTGACTTTC. Its protein product is CASSFQGGYSGGANVLTF.

V and J are TRBV6-1 and TRBJ1-4; 10 bases line up with TRBD1. CDR1 is MNHNS, CDR2 SASEGT, per germline. Trimming cost V 5 bases and J 7 bases; bases outside gene matches: 4. The length of the CDR3 is 14 residues. CDR3 DNA sequence: TGTGCCAGCAGTCCCGACAGGGGGCGTGAAAAACTGTTTTTT. Encoded protein: CASSPDRGREKLFF.

V is TRBV30 and J is TRBJ1-4; tentative D call: TRBD1 (5 bases). The CDR3 sequence is 16 residues long. The ends were cut back, 5 bases at V and 0 bases at J, with 16 bases in the middle. CDR1 GTSNPN and CDR2 SVGIG come from the germline V gene (reference sequence). The CDR3 here is CAWASWGTATNEKLFF. The CDR3 region has the DNA TGTGCCTGGGCTAGTTGGGGGACGGCAACTAATGAAAAACTGTTTTTT.